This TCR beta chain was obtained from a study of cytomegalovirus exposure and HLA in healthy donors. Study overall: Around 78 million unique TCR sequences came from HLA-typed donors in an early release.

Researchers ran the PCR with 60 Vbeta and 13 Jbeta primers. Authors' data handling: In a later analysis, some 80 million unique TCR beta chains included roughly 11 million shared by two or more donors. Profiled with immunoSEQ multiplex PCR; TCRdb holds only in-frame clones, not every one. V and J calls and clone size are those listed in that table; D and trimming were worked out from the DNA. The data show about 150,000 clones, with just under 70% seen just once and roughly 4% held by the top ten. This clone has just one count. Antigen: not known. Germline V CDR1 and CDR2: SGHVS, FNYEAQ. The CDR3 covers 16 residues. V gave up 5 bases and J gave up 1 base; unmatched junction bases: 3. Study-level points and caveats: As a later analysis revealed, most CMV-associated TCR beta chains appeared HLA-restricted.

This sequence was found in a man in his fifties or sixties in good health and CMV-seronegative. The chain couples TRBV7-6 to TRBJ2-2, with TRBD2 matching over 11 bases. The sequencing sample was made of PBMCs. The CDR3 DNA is TGTGCCAGCAGCAGACTAGCGGGACAGAACACCGGGGAGCTGTTTTTT. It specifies CASSRLAGQNTGELFF.